These 20 T cell receptor beta chains came from one sample sequenced in a study of cytomegalovirus exposure and HLA in healthy donors. A multiplex PCR was run with 60 Vbeta primers and 13 Jbeta primers. The table came from immunoSEQ multiplex PCR; TCRdb's copy has only in-frame clones and leaves some out. The top ten hold 3.5% to 5% of the sample, which has 95,000 to 130,000 clones, 75% to 85% seen once. The specimen sequenced was PBMCs. All receptors derive from a man between 25 and 39 years old in good health and CMV-seropositive.

The sample holds a few counts of this clone. The chain recombines TRBV5-4 with TRBJ1-2, with 7 bases fitting TRBD1. CDR3 size: 15 residues. From germline, CDR1 is SGHNT and CDR2 YYREEE (reference sequence). V shed 5 bases, J shed 7 bases, and the junction held 14 bases outside the gene matches. The CDR3 bases are TGTGCCAGCAGGGATACGGGACAGCTTCTCTCTGGCTACACCTTC. It encodes CASRDTGQLLSGYTF.

The chain links TRBV30 to TRBJ2-1, with D tentatively TRBD2 (5 bases). Per germline, CDR1 GTSNPN and CDR2 SVGIG (reference sequence). The length of the CDR3 is 14 residues. V lost 0 bases, J lost 4 bases, and 10 bases lay in between. The CDR3 sequence: CAWSVRSGYNEQFF. CDR3 in DNA: TGTGCCTGGAGTGTACGGTCGGGATACAATGAGCAGTTCTTC.

The chain uses TRBV18 and TRBJ2-7; TRBD2 matches at 7 bases. Looked up from germline, CDR1 is KGHSH and CDR2 is LQKENI. The V segment lost 0 bases and the J segment 3 bases; nucleotides outside the gene matches: 8. This CDR3 spans 16 amino acids. In DNA form, the CDR3 reads TGTGCCAGCTCACCACCTAGGCGGGGGTCACACTACGAGCAGTACTTC. This codes for CASSPPRRGSHYEQYF.

The V call is TRBV7-3, the J call TRBJ2-2; a weak D match, TRBD1 (5 bases). V was pared by 2 bases and J by 3 bases, with 13 bases between. Germline CDR1 SGHTA, CDR2 FQGTGA. The CDR3 loop spans 16 amino acids. The CDR3 is CASSLASRADTGELFF. For the CDR3, the DNA is TGTGCCAGCAGCTTAGCCTCCAGGGCGGACACCGGGGAGCTGTTTTTT.

The chain employs TRBV9 and TRBJ1-5; D unclear. Trimming removed 0 bases at V and 2 bases at J, with 12 bases between. The germline gives CDR1 SGDLS, CDR2 YYNGEE. The CDR3 is 16 amino acids. The CDR3 reads CASSVDCRGGNQPQHF. CDR3 sequence (DNA): TGTGCCAGCAGCGTAGACTGCCGGGGTGGCAATCAGCCCCAGCATTTT.

The chain joins TRBV10-3 to TRBJ1-1; 9 bases map to TRBD1. The V gene's germline CDR1 is ENHRY and CDR2 SYGVKD. The CDR3 runs to 13 residues. V was pared by 10 bases and J by 1 base, with 4 bases of the junction left unmatched. The CDR3: CATADRGNTEAFF. CDR3 nucleotides: TGTGCCACCGCGGACAGGGGGAACACTGAAGCTTTCTTT.

The CDR3 DNA reads as TGTGCCAGCAGTGAACCCGACAGGGTGTCAGGGGAGCTGTTTTTT. Protein product: CASSEPDRVSGELFF. This chain joins TRBV25-1 and TRBJ2-2, with 7 bases lining up with TRBD1. Trimming took 2 bases from V and 8 from J; bases not matched to a gene: 8. The CDR3 extends over 15 amino acids. Germline V lookup: CDR1 MGHDK, CDR2 SYGVNS.

The J gene is TRBJ2-7, the V gene TRBV19; D is unresolved. The germline CDR1 and CDR2 sequences are LNHDA and SQIVND (reference sequence). The V and J ends lost 4 bases and 4 bases respectively, with 11 bases between them. The CDR3 consists of 13 residues. The CDR3 loop is CASSNRFLYEQYF. Written as DNA, the CDR3 is TGTGCCAGTAGTAATCGGTTTTTGTACGAGCAGTACTTC. The full variable domain, in which reference TRBV19 and TRBJ2-7 provide the parts outside the CDR3, is DGGITQSPKYLFRKEGQNVTLSCEQNLNHDAMYWYRQDPGQGLRLIYYSQIVNDFQKGDIAEGYSVSREKKESFPLTVTSAQKNPTAFYLCASSNRFLYEQYFGPGTRLTVT.

CDR3 nucleotide sequence: TGTGCCAGCAGCTTAGACAGGGGGATGAACACTGAAGCTTTCTTT. Protein: CASSLDRGMNTEAFF. The gene calls are TRBV11-2 and TRBJ1-1, with 7 bases lining up with TRBD1. The germline CDR1 and CDR2 sequences are SGHAT and FQNNGV. This CDR3 is built from 15 residues. J was trimmed by 0 bases and V by 0 bases; bases with no gene match: 1.

The CDR3 bases are TGTGCCAGCAGCGCCCGAGGAGGGACAGGGGGCACAGATACGCAGTATTTT. It yields the protein CASSARGGTGGTDTQYF. J is TRBJ2-3 and V is TRBV9, with 10 bases matching TRBD1. Losses at the gene ends were 3 bases for V and 1 base for J; bases not matched to a gene: 8. The germline gives CDR1 SGDLS, CDR2 YYNGEE. CDR3 length: 17 residues.

J is TRBJ2-1 and V is TRBV4-3, with 11 bases identical to TRBD2. The V segment lost 1 base and the J segment 9 bases; nucleotides outside the gene matches: 5. Germline V lookup: CDR1 LGHNA, CDR2 YSLEER. The CDR3 sequence is 15 residues long. The CDR3 here is CASSQATSGVTEQFF. DNA for the CDR3: TGCGCCAGCAGCCAAGCGACTAGCGGGGTGACTGAGCAGTTCTTC.

CDR3 in amino acids: CASSLGSGIDTEAFF. The CDR3 coding sequence is TGCGCCAGCAGCTTGGGATCAGGGATAGACACTGAAGCTTTCTTT. The rearrangement joins TRBV5-1 to TRBJ1-1, with D tentatively TRBD1 (5 bases). The CDR3 extends over 15 amino acids. The V and J ends lost 0 bases and 3 bases respectively, with 12 bases between them. Germline lookup yields CDR1 SGHRS and CDR2 YFSETQ. The entire variable domain, with the rest obtained from reference TRBV5-1 and TRBJ1-1, is as follows: KAGVTQTPRYLIKTRGQQVTLSCSPISGHRSVSWYQQTPGQGLQFLFEYFSETQRNKGNFPGRFSGRQFSNSRSEMNVSTLELGDSALYLCASSLGSGIDTEAFFGQGTRLTVV.

The CDR3 DNA follows: TGTGCCAGCAGCTTCTCACAGGGGACTGAAGCTTTCTTT. Its translation: CASSFSQGTEAFF. This sequence joins TRBV11-3 and TRBJ1-1, with 7 bases aligning to TRBD1. V lost 3 bases, J lost 5 bases, and 3 bases stayed unmatched. Germline V gene lookup returns CDR1 SGHNT and CDR2 YENEEA. CDR3 length: 13 amino acids.

V gene TRBV6-6 combines with J gene TRBJ2-1, with 8 bases fitting TRBD1. The germline gives CDR1 MNHNY, CDR2 SVGAGI (reference sequence). CDR3 length: 16 residues. With V trimmed by 7 bases and J by 2 bases, 10 bases remained unmatched. Here the CDR3 reads CASTYAAGGPYNEQFF. The CDR3 region has the DNA TGTGCCAGCACCTACGCGGCAGGGGGCCCCTACAATGAGCAGTTCTTC.

This chain uses TRBV7-2 with TRBJ2-2, with 7 bases that match TRBD1. This CDR3 spans 16 amino acids. V gave up 1 base and J gave up 4 bases; unmatched junction bases: 6. CDR1 and CDR2 from the germline V gene are SGHTA and FQGNSA. CDR3 in DNA: TGTGCCAGCAGCTTAGAGGTGACAGGGTTCACCGGGGAGCTGTTTTTT. Translated: CASSLEVTGFTGELFF.

Regarding this clone: Other DNA variants within this sample encode the same CDR3. This rearrangement joins TRBV7-3 to TRBJ2-1, with 8 bases matching TRBD2. The CDR3 loop spans 13 amino acids. The V and J ends lost 3 bases and 7 bases, in that order; junction bases with no gene match: 2. The germline CDR1 and CDR2 sequences are SGHTA and FQGTGA. The CDR3, as DNA: TGTGCCAGCAGCTTCGGGGGGGGTAATGAGCAGTTCTTC. Encoded protein: CASSFGGGNEQFF.

The chain links TRBV5-1 to TRBJ2-1; 15 bases are shared with TRBD2. V shed 4 bases, J shed 0 bases, and the junction held 8 bases outside the gene matches. CDR3 size: 19 residues. Germline lookup yields CDR1 SGHRS and CDR2 YFSETQ. This CDR3 is CASSPVGLAGGSSYNEQFF. Here the CDR3 DNA reads TGCGCCAGCAGCCCCGTCGGACTAGCGGGGGGGAGCTCCTACAATGAGCAGTTCTTC.

On this clone itself: An end of the junction differs from the germline gene, which may be a read error. The chain uses TRBV7-9 and TRBJ2-7, with 7 bases fitting TRBD2. CDR1 and CDR2 (germline): SEHNR, FQNEAQ (reference sequence). The CDR3 is made up of 14 amino acids. The CDR3 DNA reads as TGTTCCAGCAGCTTAGAACTAGCGAGCTACGAGCAGTACTTC. Protein: CSSSLELASYEQYF.

The chain employs TRBV5-1 and TRBJ2-7, with 9 bases aligning to TRBD2. The CDR3 length is 17 residues. V dropped 0 bases and J dropped 0; count of bases not matched to a gene: 7. CDR1 and CDR2 from the germline V gene are SGHRS and YFSETQ. CDR3 sequence: CASSLAWTSDDSYEQYF. Written as DNA, the CDR3 is TGCGCCAGCAGCTTGGCCTGGACTAGCGATGACTCCTACGAGCAGTACTTC.

The chain has TRBV6-5 and TRBJ2-3; D not certain. Germline V CDR1 and CDR2: MNHEY, SVGAGI. This CDR3 comprises 11 residues. The V gene lost 7 bases and the J gene lost 6 bases, with 8 bases spanning the gap. DNA of the CDR3: TGTGCCAGCACCCATGTGGATACGCAGTATTTT. It specifies CASTHVDTQYF.